This is a list of T cell receptor beta chains from one sample in a study of identical twins. TCRdb ran MiXCR on the 5' RACE reads and lists one entry per CDR3 protein. The table records about 530,000 distinct CDR3 sequences, roughly 15% of them present only once. This same sample was also part of a study on yellow fever vaccine responses in identical twins.

The specimen sequenced was CD4+ T cells sorted from blood. The origin of the receptors is a young woman in good health. The CDR3 runs from the conserved cysteine through the conserved F or W. A D gene is named only where the DNA matches it firmly. The listing skips clone size in some rows; elsewhere it reads once, few, many or a size class.

cdr3_length	d_call	v_call	j_call	clone_size	cdr3_nt	cdr3_aa
16	.	TRBV28	TRBJ2-1	.	TGTGCCAGCAGTTTTGCAGCGCAGAGCTCCTACAATGAGCAGTTCTTC	CASSFAAQSSYNEQFF
14	.	TRBV7-8	TRBJ2-6	.	TGTGCCAGCAGCTCCTTACCGGGGGCCAACGTCCTGACTTTC	CASSSLPGANVLTF
15	TRBD1	TRBV10-2	TRBJ1-1	few	TGCGCCAGCAGTGACGAACAGGGGGGGAACACTGAAGCTTTCTTT	CASSDEQGGNTEAFF
12	TRBD1	TRBV29-1	TRBJ2-4	.	TGCAGCGTTGAAGCTTCGACAGGGGAACCGTACTTC	CSVEASTGEPYF
13	TRBD2	TRBV10-1	TRBJ2-1	few	TGCGCCAGCAGTGCCAGACTAGCGGCTGAGCAGTTCTTC	CASSARLAAEQFF
12	.	TRBV29-1	TRBJ2-3	few	TGCAGCGTTGGACAGACCGCAGATACGCAGTATTTT	CSVGQTADTQYF
16	.	TRBV28	TRBJ1-4	few	TGTGCCAGCAGTTTAGCCCGGGGAGACTCCCGTGAAAAACTGTTTTTT	CASSLARGDSREKLFF
15	.	TRBV19	TRBJ1-1	.	TGTGCCAGTAGTACGGGGAGACTAGCGAACACTGAAGCTTTCTTT	CASSTGRLANTEAFF
14	.	TRBV5-1	TRBJ1-1	many	TGCGCCAGCAGCGCTGGACAGCCGAACACTGAAGCTTTCTTT	CASSAGQPNTEAFF
16	TRBD2	TRBV9	TRBJ2-1	few	TGTGCCAGCAGCGCAAGACTAGCGGGGGGGCCGGTGGAGCAGTTCTTC	CASSARLAGGPVEQFF
16	TRBD1	TRBV20-1	TRBJ2-2	few	TGCAGTGCTAGATTAGCCGGACAGGGTTACACCGGGGAGCTGTTTTTT	CSARLAGQGYTGELFF
18	.	TRBV14	TRBJ2-1	.	TGTGCCAGCAGCCAAGGGCTGGACTCAAGGAGGTCCTACAATGAGCAGTTCTTC	CASSQGLDSRRSYNEQFF
15	TRBD2	TRBV10-3	TRBJ2-1	few	TGTGCCATCACCGCCGGGACTAGCGGGAGGAATGAGCAGTTCTTC	CAITAGTSGRNEQFF
17	.	TRBV5-1	TRBJ2-1	.	TGCGCCAGCAGCTTGGCGAAAGCTAGCCGCTCCTACAATGAGCAGTTCTTC	CASSLAKASRSYNEQFF
15	.	TRBV3-1	TRBJ1-3	.	TGTGCCAGCAGCCAAGATGGGCAGGCTGGAAACACCATATATTTT	CASSQDGQAGNTIYF
12	TRBD2	TRBV20-1	TRBJ2-5	.	TGCAGTGCTAGGCCGGGGGGGGAGACCCAGTACTTC	CSARPGGETQYF
14	.	TRBV7-9	TRBJ2-1	many	TGTGCCAGCAGCTTTGGGGTAGGGGACAATGAGCAGTTCTTC	CASSFGVGDNEQFF
15	.	TRBV7-9	TRBJ2-5	.	TGTGCCAGCAGCGAGGGGGGCGCACATCAGGAGACCCAGTACTTC	CASSEGGAHQETQYF
16	TRBD2	TRBV7-9	TRBJ2-1	.	TGTGCCAGCAGCTTAGCACAGACTAGCGGGGACAATGAGCAGTTCTTC	CASSLAQTSGDNEQFF
14	.	TRBV24-1	TRBJ2-5	few	TGTGCCACCAGTGATGTTGGCAGCCTAAAGCCCCAGTACTTC	CATSDVGSLKPQYF
13	.	TRBV29-1	TRBJ1-2	few	TGCAGCGTCGGGGGGGAGCCTAACTATGGCTACACCTTC	CSVGGEPNYGYTF
14	TRBD2	TRBV9	TRBJ2-7	few	TGTGCCAGCAGCGGGACTAGCGGGACCTACGAGCAGTACTTC	CASSGTSGTYEQYF
15	.	TRBV3-1	TRBJ2-3	.	TGTGCCAGCAGCCGAGGGGCCGAGCAGACAGATACGCAGTATTTT	CASSRGAEQTDTQYF
13	.	TRBV29-1	TRBJ1-3	few	TGCAGCGTTGGATGGGGGGGCGGAAACACCATATATTTT	CSVGWGGGNTIYF
11	.	TRBV20-1	TRBJ2-7	.	TGCAGTGCTAGAACAGGCTACGAGCAGTACTTC	CSARTGYEQYF
18	.	TRBV5-6	TRBJ2-6	.	TGTGCCAGCAGCTTTTACGGACTGCTGAGCTCTGGGGCCAACGTCCTGACTTTC	CASSFYGLLSSGANVLTF
16	.	TRBV5-6	TRBJ1-1	many	TGTGCCAGCAGCTTGTCACAATTCTGGTTGAACACTGAAGCTTTCTTT	CASSLSQFWLNTEAFF
17	.	TRBV4-1	TRBJ2-1	.	TGCGCCAGCAGCCCCGTTACGGGGGGCCGAGTCCTCAATGAGCAGTTCTTC	CASSPVTGGRVLNEQFF
15	TRBD1	TRBV12-3/TRBV12-4	TRBJ1-2	few	TGTGCCAGCACCCTGACAGGGAGTCTAGCGGGAGGCTACACCTTC	CASTLTGSLAGGYTF
13	.	TRBV6-1	TRBJ2-5	few	TGTGCCAGCAGGGTCATGGCCCAAGAGACCCAGTACTTC	CASRVMAQETQYF
15	TRBD2	TRBV2	TRBJ2-7	few	TGTGCCAGCAGTGAATATCGGGTAGCGGGAGGCGAGCAGTACTTC	CASSEYRVAGGEQYF
13	TRBD1	TRBV20-1	TRBJ1-2	.	TGCAGTGCTGAGGACAGGGGTGACTATGGCTACACCTTC	CSAEDRGDYGYTF
16	.	TRBV12-3/TRBV12-4	TRBJ1-5	few	TGTGCCAGCAGTCCAAGGACCCCCCGTCTACATCAGCCCCAGCATTTT	CASSPRTPRLHQPQHF
14	TRBD1	TRBV5-1	TRBJ2-1	few	TGCGCCAGCAGCTTCGGACAGGGCTACAATGAGCAGTTCTTC	CASSFGQGYNEQFF
17	.	TRBV7-9	TRBJ2-1	few	TGTGCCAGCAGCCAGGTAGTGGTAACACCCACCTACAATGAGCAGTTCTTC	CASSQVVVTPTYNEQFF
17	.	TRBV28	TRBJ2-2	few	TGTGCCAGCAGCCAGCCCCATGCCTCTACGGTCCCCGGGGAGCTGTTTTTT	CASSQPHASTVPGELFF
11	.	TRBV20-1	TRBJ2-1	few	TGCAGTGCTAGACCCATGGGGGAGCAGTTCTTC	CSARPMGEQFF
15	TRBD2	TRBV10-3	TRBJ2-1	.	TGTGCCATCAGAGGCGGGGAGGGGATAGACAATGAGCAGTTCTTC	CAIRGGEGIDNEQFF
15	TRBD2	TRBV5-5	TRBJ2-7	.	TGTGCCAGCAGCTTGGCCCTAGCGGAGACCTACGAGCAGTACTTC	CASSLALAETYEQYF
15	.	TRBV27	TRBJ2-7	few	TGTGCCAGCAGTTCCGCGCCCAGCCGCTCCTACGAGCAGTACTTC	CASSSAPSRSYEQYF
12	.	TRBV6-1	TRBJ1-1	many	TGTGCCAGCAGTGGTCCTAACACTGAAGCTTTCTTT	CASSGPNTEAFF
15	.	TRBV6-5	TRBJ1-1	many	TGTGCCAGCAGTTACTCGAGTGGGGCGAACACTGAAGCTTTCTTT	CASSYSSGANTEAFF
11	.	TRBV29-1	TRBJ1-2	many	TGCAGCGTTCTTTCTGGTTGGGGCTACACCTTC	CSVLSGWGYTF
15	TRBD1	TRBV10-3	TRBJ2-1	.	TGTGCCATCAGTGTCTCCGGGACAGGGTTCAATGAGCAGTTCTTC	CAISVSGTGFNEQFF
15	.	TRBV28	TRBJ2-1	.	TGTGCCAGCAGTCACAACAGGGGGGGGAGGAATGAGCAGTTCTTC	CASSHNRGGRNEQFF
17	TRBD2	TRBV7-6	TRBJ2-1	few	TGTGCCAGCAGCCCCCAACTAGCGGTTGCTACCTACAATGAGCAGTTCTTC	CASSPQLAVATYNEQFF
15	.	TRBV7-2	TRBJ1-2	few	TGTGTCAGCAGCTTAGATGGCCGAGTTGGCTATGGCTACACCTTC	CVSSLDGRVGYGYTF
13	TRBD1	TRBV13	TRBJ2-7	few	TGTGCCAGCAGCCCAAACAGGGGGCACGAGCAGTACTTC	CASSPNRGHEQYF
16	TRBD1	TRBV27	TRBJ1-1	.	TGTGCCAGCAGTTCGCCTACAGGGGCCCCGAACACTGAAGCTTTCTTT	CASSSPTGAPNTEAFF
19	.	TRBV10-3	TRBJ1-2	many	TGTGCCATCAGTGAGTCGATTCCTTCCTCGGGGGATGTGAACTATGGCTACACCTTC	CAISESIPSSGDVNYGYTF